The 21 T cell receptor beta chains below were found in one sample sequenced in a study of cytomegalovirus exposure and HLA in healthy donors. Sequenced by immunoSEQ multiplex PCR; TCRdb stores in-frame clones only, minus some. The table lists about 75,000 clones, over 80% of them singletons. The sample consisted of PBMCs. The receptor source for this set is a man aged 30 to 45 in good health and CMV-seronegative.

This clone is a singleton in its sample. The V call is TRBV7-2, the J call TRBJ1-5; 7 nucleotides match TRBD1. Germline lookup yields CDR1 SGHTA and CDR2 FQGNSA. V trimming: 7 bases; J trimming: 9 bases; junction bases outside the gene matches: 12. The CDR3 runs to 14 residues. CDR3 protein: CASTDETGLLPQHF. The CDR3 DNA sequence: TGTGCCAGCACAGACGAGACAGGGCTTCTGCCCCAGCATTTT.

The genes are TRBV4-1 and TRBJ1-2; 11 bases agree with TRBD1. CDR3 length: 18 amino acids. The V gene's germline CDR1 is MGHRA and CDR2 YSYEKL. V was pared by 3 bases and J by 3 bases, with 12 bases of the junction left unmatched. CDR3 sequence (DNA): TGCGCCAGCAGCCACCATATTTCCGGACAGGGGGCATACTATGGCTACACCTTC. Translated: CASSHHISGQGAYYGYTF.

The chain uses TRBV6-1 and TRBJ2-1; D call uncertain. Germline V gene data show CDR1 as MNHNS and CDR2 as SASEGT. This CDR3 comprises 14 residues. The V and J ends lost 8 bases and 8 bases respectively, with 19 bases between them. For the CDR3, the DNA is TGTGCCAGCTCTGACTCCCCCAATTACGATGAGCAGTTCTTC. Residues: CASSDSPNYDEQFF.

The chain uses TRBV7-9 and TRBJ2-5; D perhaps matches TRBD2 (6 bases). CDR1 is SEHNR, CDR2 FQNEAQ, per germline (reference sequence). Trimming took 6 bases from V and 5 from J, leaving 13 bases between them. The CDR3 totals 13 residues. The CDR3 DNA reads TGTGCCAGCAGACGGGACTCAAGGGAGACCCAGTACTTC. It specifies CASRRDSRETQYF.

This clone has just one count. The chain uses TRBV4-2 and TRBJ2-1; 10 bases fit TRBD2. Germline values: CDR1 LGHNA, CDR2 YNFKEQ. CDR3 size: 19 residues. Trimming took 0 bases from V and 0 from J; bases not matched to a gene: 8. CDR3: CASSQDFSGRPSSYNEQFF. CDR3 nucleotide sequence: TGTGCCAGCAGCCAAGATTTTAGCGGGAGGCCAAGCTCCTACAATGAGCAGTTCTTC.

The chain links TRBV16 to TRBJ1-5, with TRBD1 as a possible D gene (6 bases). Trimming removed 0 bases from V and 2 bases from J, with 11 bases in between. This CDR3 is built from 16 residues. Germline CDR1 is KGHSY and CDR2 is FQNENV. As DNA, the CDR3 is TGTGCCAGCAGCCAATCCCCACAGGGTGGCAATCAGCCCCAGCATTTT. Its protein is CASSQSPQGGNQPQHF.

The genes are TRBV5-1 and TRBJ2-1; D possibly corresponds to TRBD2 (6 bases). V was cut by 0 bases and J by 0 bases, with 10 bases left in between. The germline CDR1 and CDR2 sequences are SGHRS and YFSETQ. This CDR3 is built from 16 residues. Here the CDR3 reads CASSLEAGSSYNEQFF. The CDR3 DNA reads TGCGCCAGCAGCTTGGAGGCGGGGAGCTCCTACAATGAGCAGTTCTTC.

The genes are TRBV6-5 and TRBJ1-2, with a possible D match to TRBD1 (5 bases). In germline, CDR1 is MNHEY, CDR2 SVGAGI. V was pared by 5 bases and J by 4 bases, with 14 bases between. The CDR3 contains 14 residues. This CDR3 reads CASSLGQAPYGYTF. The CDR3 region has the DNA TGTGCCAGCAGTCTGGGGCAGGCTCCCTATGGCTACACCTTC.

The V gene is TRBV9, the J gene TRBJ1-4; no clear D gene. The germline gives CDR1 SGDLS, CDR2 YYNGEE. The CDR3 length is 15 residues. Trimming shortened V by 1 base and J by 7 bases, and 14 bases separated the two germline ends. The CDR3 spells CASSVNGVQPEKLFF. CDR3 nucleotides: TGTGCCAGCAGCGTAAACGGGGTACAACCTGAAAAACTGTTTTTT.

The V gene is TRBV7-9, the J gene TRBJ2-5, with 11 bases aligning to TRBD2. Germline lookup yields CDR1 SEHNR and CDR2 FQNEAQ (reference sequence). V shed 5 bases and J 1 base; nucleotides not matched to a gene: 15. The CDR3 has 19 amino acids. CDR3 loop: CASSLGETSGVQFQETQYF. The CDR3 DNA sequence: TGTGCCAGCAGCCTGGGGGAGACTAGCGGGGTACAATTCCAAGAGACCCAGTACTTC.

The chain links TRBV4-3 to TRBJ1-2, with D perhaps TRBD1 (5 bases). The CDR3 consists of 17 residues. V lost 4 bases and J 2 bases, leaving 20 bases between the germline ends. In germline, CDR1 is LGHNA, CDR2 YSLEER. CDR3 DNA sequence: TGCGCCAGCAGCCCAAGCCCCTTTATGGGACTCAACTATGGCTACACCTTC. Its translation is CASSPSPFMGLNYGYTF.

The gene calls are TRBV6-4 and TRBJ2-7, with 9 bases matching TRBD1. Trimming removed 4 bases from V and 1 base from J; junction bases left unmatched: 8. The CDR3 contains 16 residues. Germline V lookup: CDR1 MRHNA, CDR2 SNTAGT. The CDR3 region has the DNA TGTGCCAGCAGTGGGGGAAGGACAGGGGAATCCTACGAGCAGTACGTC. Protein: CASSGGRTGESYEQYV.

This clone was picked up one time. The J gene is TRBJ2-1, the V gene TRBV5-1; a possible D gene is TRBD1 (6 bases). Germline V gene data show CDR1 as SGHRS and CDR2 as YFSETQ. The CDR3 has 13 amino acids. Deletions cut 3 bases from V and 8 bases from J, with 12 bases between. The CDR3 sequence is CASSWIQGDEQFF. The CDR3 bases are TGCGCCAGCAGCTGGATACAGGGCGATGAGCAGTTCTTC.

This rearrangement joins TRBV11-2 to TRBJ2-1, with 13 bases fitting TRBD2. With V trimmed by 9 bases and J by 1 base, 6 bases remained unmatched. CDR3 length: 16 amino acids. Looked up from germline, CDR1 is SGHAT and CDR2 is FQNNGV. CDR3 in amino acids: CASRTSGRGSYNEQFF. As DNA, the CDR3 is TGTGCCAGTCGGACTAGCGGGAGAGGGTCCTACAATGAGCAGTTCTTC.

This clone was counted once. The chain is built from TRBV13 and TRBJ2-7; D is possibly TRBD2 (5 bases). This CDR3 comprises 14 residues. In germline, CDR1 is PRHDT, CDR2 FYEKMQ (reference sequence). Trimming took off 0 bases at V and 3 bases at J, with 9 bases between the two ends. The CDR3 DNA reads TGTGCCAGCAGCTTAGGCGGCGGGCGCTACGAGCAGTACTTC. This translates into CASSLGGGRYEQYF.

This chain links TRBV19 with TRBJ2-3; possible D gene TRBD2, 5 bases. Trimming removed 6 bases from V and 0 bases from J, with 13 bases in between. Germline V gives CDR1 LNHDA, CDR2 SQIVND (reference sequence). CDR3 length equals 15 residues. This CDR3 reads CASRAGKRSTDTQYF. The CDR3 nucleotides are TGTGCCAGTAGGGCGGGCAAAAGGAGCACAGATACGCAGTATTTT.

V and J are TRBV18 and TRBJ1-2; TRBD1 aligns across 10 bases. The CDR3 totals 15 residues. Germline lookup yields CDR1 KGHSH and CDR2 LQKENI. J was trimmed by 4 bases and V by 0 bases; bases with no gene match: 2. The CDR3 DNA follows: TGTGCCAGCTCACCACCGGGACAGGGGCCCTATGGCTACACCTTC. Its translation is CASSPPGQGPYGYTF.

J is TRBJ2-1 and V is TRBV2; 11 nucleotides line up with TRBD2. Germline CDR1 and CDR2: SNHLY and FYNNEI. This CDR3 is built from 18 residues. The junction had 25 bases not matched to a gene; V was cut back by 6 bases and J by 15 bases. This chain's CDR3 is CASRPTSGSTVHPPFVFF. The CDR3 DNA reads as TGTGCCAGCAGGCCCACTAGCGGGAGTACTGTGCACCCACCTTTCGTGTTCTTC.

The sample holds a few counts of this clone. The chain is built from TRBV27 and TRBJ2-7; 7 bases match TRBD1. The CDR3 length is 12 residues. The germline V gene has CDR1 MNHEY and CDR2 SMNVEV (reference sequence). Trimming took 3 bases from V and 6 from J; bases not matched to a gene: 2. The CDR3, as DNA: TGTGCCAGCAGTTTGACAGGGCGCGAGCAGTACTTC. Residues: CASSLTGREQYF.

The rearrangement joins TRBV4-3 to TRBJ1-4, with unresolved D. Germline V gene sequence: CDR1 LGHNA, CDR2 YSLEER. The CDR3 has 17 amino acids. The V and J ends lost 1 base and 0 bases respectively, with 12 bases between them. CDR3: CASSQGKREATNEKLFF. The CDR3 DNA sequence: TGCGCCAGCAGCCAAGGGAAGAGGGAAGCAACTAATGAAAAACTGTTTTTT.

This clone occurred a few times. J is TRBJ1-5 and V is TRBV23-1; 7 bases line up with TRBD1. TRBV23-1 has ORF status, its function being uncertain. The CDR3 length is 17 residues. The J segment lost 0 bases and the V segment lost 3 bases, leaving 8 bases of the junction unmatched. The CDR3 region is CASSQLTGPSSNQPQHF. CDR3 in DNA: TGCGCCAGCAGTCAGTTGACAGGGCCTAGTAGCAATCAGCCCCAGCATTTT.